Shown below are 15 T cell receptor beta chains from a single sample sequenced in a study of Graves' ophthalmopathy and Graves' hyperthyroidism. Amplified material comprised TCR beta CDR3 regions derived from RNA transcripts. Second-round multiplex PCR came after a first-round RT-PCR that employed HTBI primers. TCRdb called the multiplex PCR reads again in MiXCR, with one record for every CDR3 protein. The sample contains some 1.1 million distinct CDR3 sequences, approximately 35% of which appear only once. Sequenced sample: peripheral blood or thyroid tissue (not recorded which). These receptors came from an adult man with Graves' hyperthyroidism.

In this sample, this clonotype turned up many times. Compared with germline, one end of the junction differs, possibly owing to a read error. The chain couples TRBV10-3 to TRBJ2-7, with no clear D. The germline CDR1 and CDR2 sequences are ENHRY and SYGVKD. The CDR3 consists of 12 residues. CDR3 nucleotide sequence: TGTGCCATCAGTGCCCAGTCCTACGGGCAGTACTTC. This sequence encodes CAISAQSYGQYF.

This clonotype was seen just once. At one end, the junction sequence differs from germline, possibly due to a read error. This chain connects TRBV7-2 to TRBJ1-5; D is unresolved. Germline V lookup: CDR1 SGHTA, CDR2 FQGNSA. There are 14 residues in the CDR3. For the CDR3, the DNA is TGCGCCAGCAGCCAAGATCTGGGGTTTCAGCCCCAGCATTTT. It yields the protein CASSQDLGFQPQHF.

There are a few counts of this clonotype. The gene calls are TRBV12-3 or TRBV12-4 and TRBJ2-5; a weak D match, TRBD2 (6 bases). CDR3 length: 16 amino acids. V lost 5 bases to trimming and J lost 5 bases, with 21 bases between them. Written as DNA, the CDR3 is TGTGCCAGCAGTCCCTGGGGGGAGGCTAGTTGGGAGACCCAGTACTTC. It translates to CASSPWGEASWETQYF.

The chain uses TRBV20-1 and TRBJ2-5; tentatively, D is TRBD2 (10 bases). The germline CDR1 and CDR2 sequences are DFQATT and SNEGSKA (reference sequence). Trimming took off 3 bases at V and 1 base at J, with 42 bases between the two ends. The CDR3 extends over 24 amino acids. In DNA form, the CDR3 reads TGCAGTGCTAGGGGCTGGGACAGGGTTGCGATAGGGACTAGCGTGTCGAGGGGCCAAGAGACCCAGTACTTC. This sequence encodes CSARGWDRVAIGTSVSRGQETQYF.

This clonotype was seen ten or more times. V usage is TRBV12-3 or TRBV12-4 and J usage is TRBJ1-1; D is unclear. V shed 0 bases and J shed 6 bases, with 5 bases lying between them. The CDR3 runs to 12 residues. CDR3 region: CASSLAASEAFF. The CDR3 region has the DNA TGTGCCAGCAGTTTAGCGGCGTCTGAAGCTTTCTTT.

Here the CDR3 reads CASSPDLNTGELFF. CDR3 nucleotide sequence: TGTGCCAGCAGTCCGGATCTGAACACCGGGGAGCTGTTTTTT. J is TRBJ2-2 and V is TRBV12-3 or TRBV12-4; D ambiguous. CDR3 length: 14 amino acids. The V gene lost 5 bases and the J gene lost 1 base, with 8 bases spanning the gap.

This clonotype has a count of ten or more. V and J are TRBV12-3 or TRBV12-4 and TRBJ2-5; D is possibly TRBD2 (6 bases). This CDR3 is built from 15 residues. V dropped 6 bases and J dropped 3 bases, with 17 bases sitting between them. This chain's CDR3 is CASRRGGGAEETQYF. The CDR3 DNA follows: TGTGCCAGCAGGCGAGGAGGAGGGGCGGAAGAGACCCAGTACTTC.

The CDR3 sequence: CASSPRTTGEVSNQPQHF. The DNA for the CDR3 is TGTGCCAGCAGCCCGAGAACGACAGGGGAGGTGAGCAATCAGCCCCAGCATTTT. The V gene is TRBV7-9, the J gene TRBJ1-5, with TRBD1 identical over 8 bases. V shed 5 bases, J shed 1 base, and the junction held 13 bases outside the gene matches. The germline gives CDR1 SEHNR, CDR2 FQNEAQ (reference sequence). This CDR3 is 18 amino acids long.

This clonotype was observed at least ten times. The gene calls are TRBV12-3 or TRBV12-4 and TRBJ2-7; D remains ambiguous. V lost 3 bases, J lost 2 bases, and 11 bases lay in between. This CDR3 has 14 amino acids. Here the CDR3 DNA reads TGTGCCAGCAGTTTGGAGTACACCACCTACGAGCAGTACTTC. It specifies CASSLEYTTYEQYF.

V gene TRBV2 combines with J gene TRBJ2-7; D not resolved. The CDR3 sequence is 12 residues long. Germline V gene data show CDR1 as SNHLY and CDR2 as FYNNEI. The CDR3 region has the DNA TGTGCTAGAACCGCTGACTCCTACGAGCAGTACTTC. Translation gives CARTADSYEQYF.

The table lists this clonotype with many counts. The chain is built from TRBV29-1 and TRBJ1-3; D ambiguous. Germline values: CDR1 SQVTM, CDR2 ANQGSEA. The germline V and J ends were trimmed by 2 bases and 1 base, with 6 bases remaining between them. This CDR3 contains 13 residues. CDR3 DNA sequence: TGCAGCGTTGAATTGAAATCTGGAAACACCATATATTTT. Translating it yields CSVELKSGNTIYF.

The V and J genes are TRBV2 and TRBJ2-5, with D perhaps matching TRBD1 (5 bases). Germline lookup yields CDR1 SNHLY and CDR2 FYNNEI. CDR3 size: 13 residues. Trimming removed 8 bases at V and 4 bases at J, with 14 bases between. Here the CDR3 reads CASHQGVAETQYF. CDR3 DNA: TGTGCCAGCCACCAGGGTGTAGCAGAGACCCAGTACTTC.

CDR3 DNA: TGTGCCAGCAGGCTGCAAACCTTGAACACTGAAGCTTTCTTT. Amino acids: CASRLQTLNTEAFF. The chain employs TRBV27 and TRBJ1-1, with D unclear. Trimming cost V 6 bases and J 0 bases, with 11 bases left between them. There are 14 residues in the CDR3. CDR1 and CDR2 (germline): MNHEY, SMNVEV (reference sequence).

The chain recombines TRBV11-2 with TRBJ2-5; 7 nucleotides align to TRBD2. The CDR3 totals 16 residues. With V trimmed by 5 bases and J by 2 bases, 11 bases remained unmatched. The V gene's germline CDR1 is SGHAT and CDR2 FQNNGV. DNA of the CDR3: TGTGCCAGCAGCCAATTGGGAGGGTATACGCAAGAGACCCAGTACTTC. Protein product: CASSQLGGYTQETQYF.

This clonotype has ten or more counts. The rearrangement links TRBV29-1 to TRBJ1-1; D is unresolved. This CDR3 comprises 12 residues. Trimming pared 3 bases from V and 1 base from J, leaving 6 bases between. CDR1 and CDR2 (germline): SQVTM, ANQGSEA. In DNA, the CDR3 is TGCAGCGTTGATTTAGCGAACACTGAAGCTTTCTTT. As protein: CSVDLANTEAFF.